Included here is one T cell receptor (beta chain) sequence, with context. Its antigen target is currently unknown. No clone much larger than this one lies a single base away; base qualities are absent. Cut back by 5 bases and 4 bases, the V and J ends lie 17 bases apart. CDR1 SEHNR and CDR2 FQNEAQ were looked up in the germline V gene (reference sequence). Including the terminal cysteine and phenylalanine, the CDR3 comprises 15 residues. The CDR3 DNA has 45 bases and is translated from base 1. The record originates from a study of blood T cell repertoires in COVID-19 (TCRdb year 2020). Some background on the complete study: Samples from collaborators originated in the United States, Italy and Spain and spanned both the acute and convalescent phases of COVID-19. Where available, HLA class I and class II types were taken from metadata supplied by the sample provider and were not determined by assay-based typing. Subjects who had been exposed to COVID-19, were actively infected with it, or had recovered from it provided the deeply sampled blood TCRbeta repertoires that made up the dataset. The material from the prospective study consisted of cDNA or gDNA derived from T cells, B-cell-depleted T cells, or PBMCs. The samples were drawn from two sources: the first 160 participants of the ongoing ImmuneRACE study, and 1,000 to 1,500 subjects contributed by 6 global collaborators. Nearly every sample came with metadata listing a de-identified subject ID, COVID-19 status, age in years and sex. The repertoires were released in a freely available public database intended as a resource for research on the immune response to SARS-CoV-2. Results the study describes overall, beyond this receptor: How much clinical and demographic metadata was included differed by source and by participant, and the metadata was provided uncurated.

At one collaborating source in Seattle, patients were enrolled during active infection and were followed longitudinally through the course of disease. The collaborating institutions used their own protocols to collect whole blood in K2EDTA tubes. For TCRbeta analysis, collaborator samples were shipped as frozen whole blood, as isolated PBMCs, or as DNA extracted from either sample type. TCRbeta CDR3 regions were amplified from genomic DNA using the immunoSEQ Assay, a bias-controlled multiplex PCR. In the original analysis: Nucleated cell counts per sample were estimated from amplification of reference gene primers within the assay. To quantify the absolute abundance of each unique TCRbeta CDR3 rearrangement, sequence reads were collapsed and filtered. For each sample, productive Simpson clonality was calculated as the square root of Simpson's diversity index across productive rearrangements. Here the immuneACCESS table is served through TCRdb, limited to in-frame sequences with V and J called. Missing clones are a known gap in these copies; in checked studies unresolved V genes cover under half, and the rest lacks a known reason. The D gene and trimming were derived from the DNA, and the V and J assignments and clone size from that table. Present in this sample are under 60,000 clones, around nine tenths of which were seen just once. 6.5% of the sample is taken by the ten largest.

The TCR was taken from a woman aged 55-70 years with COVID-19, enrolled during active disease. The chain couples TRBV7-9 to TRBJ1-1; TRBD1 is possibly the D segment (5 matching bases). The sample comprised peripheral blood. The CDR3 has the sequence CASSPPDIGGTEAFF. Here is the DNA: TGTGCCAGCAGCCCCCCGGACATTGGCGGCACTGAAGCTTTCTTT.